A selection of T cell receptor beta chains follows, all from one sample in a study of T cell repertoires in cytomegalovirus infection. TCRdb fed the reads into MiXCR, producing one record per CDR3 protein. The sample holds a few hundred thousand distinct CDR3 sequences, approximately 40% seen once. Their cognate antigens are unknown. Sample: cultured PBMCs, taken from culture after CMV antigen stimulation. These receptors were collected from a human donor in good health (CMV status not recorded). Some clones in this sample may be carry-over from other donors' samples. Each CDR3 is given with its conserved first and last residue. D genes are given only for firm matches. The size field is filled for only some rows; it gives once, few, many or a size class.

.,TRBJ2-1,.,TRBV12-3/TRBV12-4,TGTGCCAGCAGCCTTATGAGAGCACTCAACTCCTACAATGAGCAGTTCTTC,CASSLMRALNSYNEQFF
.,TRBJ1-3,.,TRBV6-8,TGTGCCAGCAGCGCAAGTGGCTACACCATATATTTT,CASSASGYTIYF
.,TRBJ2-1,TRBD1,TRBV11-3,TGTGCCAGCAGCCAAGGACAGGGCGAGCAGTTCTTC,CASSQGQGEQFF
.,TRBJ2-1,.,TRBV7-3,TGTGCCAGCAGCGAGAGGAGGACAGAAGATAGTGAGCAGTTCTTC,CASSERRTEDSEQFF
few,TRBJ1-5,.,TRBV18,TGTGCCAGCTCACAGTCAGGCAATAGCAATCAGCCCCAGCATTTT,CASSQSGNSNQPQHF
.,TRBJ1-1,.,TRBV10-3,TGTGCCATCAACGACAAGGTGAACACTGAAGCTTTCTTT,CAINDKVNTEAFF
.,TRBJ1-1,TRBD1,TRBV7-9,TGTGCCAGCAGCTTTGCCGGACAGGCTGAAGCTTTCTTT,CASSFAGQAEAFF
.,TRBJ2-7,.,TRBV3-1,TGTGCCAGCAGCGATCAGGGACCCTACGAGCAGTACTTC,CASSDQGPYEQYF
.,TRBJ1-1,.,TRBV27,TGTGCCAGCAGTTTTTGGTTCGGGGGTGGGAACACTGAAGCTTTCTTT,CASSFWFGGGNTEAFF
few,TRBJ1-4,.,TRBV7-2,TGTGCCAGCAGCTTAATAAGGGGTGAAAAACTGTTTTTT,CASSLIRGEKLFF
few,TRBJ2-5,TRBD2,TRBV6-5,TGTGCCAGCAGTTACAACCTAGCGGGGGCCCTAGGGGAGACCCAGTACTTC,CASSYNLAGALGETQYF
.,TRBJ1-1,.,TRBV4-3,TGCGCCAGCAGCCAAGCACCGGACAGCCCCCGGGGGATGAACACTGAAGCTTTCTTT,CASSQAPDSPRGMNTEAFF
.,TRBJ1-5,.,TRBV12-3/TRBV12-4,TGTGCCAGCAGTGACGGCGGGTACCAGCCCCAGCATTTT,CASSDGGYQPQHF
few,TRBJ2-4,TRBD2,TRBV2,TGTGCCACCCTCGGGACTACCAAAAACATTCAGTACTTC,CATLGTTKNIQYF
.,TRBJ2-1,.,TRBV20-1,TGCAGTGCTAGCGGGAGCTTCGGTGAGCAGTTCTTC,CSASGSFGEQFF
.,TRBJ1-1,.,TRBV7-9,TGTGCCAGCAGAACAGGAGCCCTGGGGGCTGAAGCTTTCTTT,CASRTGALGAEAFF
few,TRBJ2-3,TRBD2,TRBV7-6,TGTGCCAGCAGCTTCCTAGCGGGGGAGGGAGATACGCAGTATTTT,CASSFLAGEGDTQYF
.,TRBJ1-5,.,TRBV12-3/TRBV12-4,TGTGCCAGCAGTCCCTTGGGGGGAGTAAATCAGCCCCAGCATTTT,CASSPLGGVNQPQHF
.,TRBJ2-5,TRBD1,TRBV6-1,TGTGCCAGCAGTCAAAGGACAGGGGGCCAAGAGACCCAGTACTTC,CASSQRTGGQETQYF
.,TRBJ1-5,.,TRBV7-4,TGTGCCAGCAGCTTCCCGGGGGCCCATCAGCCCCAGCATTTT,CASSFPGAHQPQHF
many,TRBJ1-1,.,TRBV4-1,TGCGCCAGCAGCCTAATCCTCAGTAACACTGAAGCTTTCTTT,CASSLILSNTEAFF
.,TRBJ2-1,TRBD2,TRBV6-2/TRBV6-3,TGTGCCAGCAGTTACTGGGCTAGCCGGGGGGATGAGCAGTTCTTC,CASSYWASRGDEQFF
.,TRBJ1-5,.,TRBV7-9,TGTGCCAGACGGGACCGGAATCAGCCCCAGCATTTT,CARRDRNQPQHF
few,TRBJ2-1,.,TRBV7-2,TGTGCCAGCAGCTTATTCCTCAACCCTTACAATGAGCAGTTCTTC,CASSLFLNPYNEQFF
.,TRBJ2-7,.,TRBV7-8,TGTGCCAGCAGCGCGGTTGGGGGGTGGGCGGAAGAGCAGTACTTC,CASSAVGGWAEEQYF
.,TRBJ2-2,.,TRBV5-6,TGTGCCAGCAGCCAATTGGAGGGGAACACCGGGGAGCTGTTTTTT,CASSQLEGNTGELFF
.,TRBJ2-3,TRBD2,TRBV6-2/TRBV6-3,TGTGCCAGCAGTTCAACCTCTAGCGGAGATACGCAGTATTTT,CASSSTSSGDTQYF
.,TRBJ1-5,TRBD1,TRBV4-2,TGTGCCAGCAGCCAAGCGCAGGGGGTGGGTCAGCCCCAGCATTTT,CASSQAQGVGQPQHF
.,TRBJ2-7,TRBD2,TRBV7-2,TGTGCCAGCAGCACGAATCGGGGGGGCGGTTACGAGCAGTACTTC,CASSTNRGGGYEQYF
.,TRBJ1-2,TRBD1,TRBV12-3/TRBV12-4,TGTGCCAGCAGGACAGGGCGAAACTATGGCTACACCTTC,CASRTGRNYGYTF
few,TRBJ1-1,TRBD1,TRBV11-2,TGTGCCAGCAGCTTAGGGGGACAGGTGAACACTGAAGCTTTCTTT,CASSLGGQVNTEAFF
.,TRBJ2-7,.,TRBV6-2/TRBV6-3,TGTGCCAGCAGTTACTCGTCAGTGAGACCCTACGAGCAGTACTTC,CASSYSSVRPYEQYF
few,TRBJ1-1,.,TRBV10-2,TGCGCCAGCAGGCCCTCTCTGGTTATGAACACTGAAGCTTTCTTT,CASRPSLVMNTEAFF
.,TRBJ2-2,.,TRBV30,TGTGCCTGGGGTAGCACCGGGGAGCTGTTTTTT,CAWGSTGELFF
few,TRBJ2-5,.,TRBV7-6,TGTGCCAGCAGCTTAGCGCAAGCGTCCGGGACCCAGTACTTC,CASSLAQASGTQYF
.,TRBJ2-5,TRBD2,TRBV12-3/TRBV12-4,TGTGCCAGCAGTCCCGCGGGGGATCAAGAGACCCAGTACTTC,CASSPAGDQETQYF
.,TRBJ2-3,TRBD2,TRBV7-6,TGTGCCAGCAGCGAACTGGGGGGAGGGCGCACAGATACGCAGTATTTT,CASSELGGGRTDTQYF
.,TRBJ2-7,.,TRBV2,TGTGCCAGCAGGGGGGGACCGGGACGTTGGACCTACGAGCAGTACTTC,CASRGGPGRWTYEQYF
few,TRBJ1-1,.,TRBV7-2,TGTGCCAGCAGCTTAGGCCCCGTGGACAGCTTAAACACTGAAGCTTTCTTT,CASSLGPVDSLNTEAFF
.,TRBJ2-5,.,TRBV20-1,TGCAGTGCTAGAGATCCTGGGGGAGTGGGCGAGACCCAGTACTTC,CSARDPGGVGETQYF
.,TRBJ1-2,TRBD1,TRBV7-2,TGTGCCAGCAGCCCCCCGACAGGGGGCCTCTATGGCTACACCTTC,CASSPPTGGLYGYTF